The 20 T cell receptor beta chains below were found in one sample sequenced in a study of T-cell reconstitution after alpha-beta-depleted transplantation in children. Preparing the TCRbeta library involved the use of unique molecular identifiers. One entry per CDR3 protein, called by TCRdb with MiXCR from the PCR reads. The table has about 91,000 distinct CDR3 sequences, approximately 9.2% seen once. Source: PBMCs from the stem cell graft donor, taken from the stem cell graft. These receptors originate from a human donor who donated a stem cell graft to a child with congenital amegakaryocytic thrombocytopenia.

This clonotype showed up many times. This chain links TRBV10-3 with TRBJ1-4; no reliable D call. This CDR3 region has 16 residues. Deletions cut 0 bases from V and 8 bases from J, with 16 bases between. CDR1 is ENHRY, CDR2 SYGVKD, per germline. For the CDR3, the DNA is TGTGCCATCAGTGAGTCGACGGTGTCGGTAGGGGAAAAACTGTTTTTT. Translated: CAISESTVSVGEKLFF.

This clonotype was seen repeatedly, ten times or more. The chain couples TRBV6-2 or TRBV6-3 to TRBJ2-7; 8 bases fit TRBD1. The germline CDR1 and CDR2 sequences are MNHEY and SVGEGT. This CDR3 has 14 residues. V was clipped by 4 bases and J by 3 bases; unmatched bases: 5. CDR3 residues: CASSSYGQGYEQYF. CDR3 bases: TGTGCCAGCAGTTCCTACGGACAGGGCTACGAGCAGTACTTC.

This clonotype was seen at least ten times. The chain uses TRBV7-8 and TRBJ2-1, with 7 bases matching TRBD1. Trimming took 5 bases from V and 2 from J; bases not matched to a gene: 6. Germline V gene data show CDR1 as SGHVS and CDR2 as FQNEAQ. The CDR3 extends over 15 amino acids. CDR3 loop: CASSPGQITYNEQFF. The CDR3 DNA follows: TGTGCCAGCAGCCCGGGACAGATAACCTACAATGAGCAGTTCTTC. The variable domain in full, completed from reference TRBV7-8 and TRBJ2-1, reads GAGVSQSPRYKVAKRGQDVALRCDPISGHVSLFWYQQALGQGPEFLTYFQNEAQLDKSGLPSDRFFAERPEGSVSTLKIQRTQQEDSAVYLCASSPGQITYNEQFFGPGTRLTVL.

This clonotype was counted ten times or more. V gene TRBV30 combines with J gene TRBJ2-1, with TRBD2 matching 10 bases. CDR1 is GTSNPN, CDR2 SVGIG, per germline (reference sequence). V was clipped by 3 bases and J by 8 bases; unmatched bases: 7. The CDR3 is 14 amino acids. The CDR3 DNA reads TGTGCCTGGAGCAGCGGGAGGGCTAGTGATGAGCAGTTCTTC. Amino acids: CAWSSGRASDEQFF.

This clonotype occurred many times. The rearrangement links TRBV5-4 to TRBJ2-4; TRBD2 matches 10 bases. The germline V gene encodes CDR1 SGHNT and CDR2 YYREEE (reference sequence). There are 15 residues in the CDR3. Trimming at V came to 0 bases and at J to 4 bases, leaving 1 base not matched to a gene. CDR3 amino acids: CASSLELAGKNIQYF. In DNA, the CDR3 is TGTGCCAGCAGCTTGGAACTAGCGGGGAAAAACATTCAGTACTTC.

The chain uses TRBV7-9 and TRBJ1-1; 7 positions agree with TRBD1. The junction had 2 bases not matched to a gene; V was cut back by 1 base and J by 6 bases. This CDR3 region has 13 residues. CDR1 and CDR2 (germline): SEHNR, FQNEAQ (reference sequence). For the CDR3, the DNA is TGTGCCAGCAGCTTAGAGGGGGCGTCTGAAGCTTTCTTT. This gives the protein CASSLEGASEAFF.

This clonotype was observed at least ten times. CDR3 protein: CSARVSGPKIEAFF. The DNA for the CDR3 is TGCAGTGCTAGAGTGTCGGGGCCTAAAATTGAAGCTTTCTTT. This chain connects TRBV20-1 to TRBJ1-1; tentative D call: TRBD1 (5 bases). V lost 1 base to trimming and J lost 7 bases, with 16 bases between them. The CDR3 spans 14 residues. The V gene's germline CDR1 is DFQATT and CDR2 SNEGSKA (reference sequence).

This clonotype was recorded at least ten times. V is TRBV5-4 and J is TRBJ2-7, with a possible D match to TRBD1 (6 bases). The germline V gene has CDR1 SGHNT and CDR2 YYREEE (reference sequence). V was clipped by 4 bases and J by 0 bases, with 17 bases between them. The CDR3 runs to 16 residues. CDR3 sequence (DNA): TGTGCCAGCAGCGAACCGGGACAAGACCTCTCCTACGAGCAGTACTTC. Encoded protein: CASSEPGQDLSYEQYF.

The genes are TRBV6-2 or TRBV6-3 and TRBJ1-1; possibly TRBD1 for D (6 bases). The CDR3 contains 14 residues. Germline lookup yields CDR1 MNHEY and CDR2 SVGEGT. The V end was cut by 6 bases, the J end by 5 bases, with 16 bases between. The CDR3 DNA is TGTGCCAGCAGGAGACTAGGGGGGGGGACTGAAGCTTTCTTT. Its translation: CASRRLGGGTEAFF.

This clonotype was seen more than once but under ten times. The CDR3 DNA reads TGCAGCGTGGGGAGTGGCAGTCTACGGGAGCAGTACTTC. It translates to CSVGSGSLREQYF. The chain couples TRBV29-1 to TRBJ2-7, with D tentatively TRBD2 (5 bases). The V gene lost 6 bases and the J gene lost 7 bases, with 19 bases spanning the gap. From germline, CDR1 is SQVTM and CDR2 ANQGSEA. This CDR3 contains 13 residues.

This clonotype was detected ten times or more. V usage is TRBV20-1 and J usage is TRBJ2-3, with TRBD2 matching 10 bases. V shed 6 bases and J 0 bases; nucleotides not matched to a gene: 9. CDR1 and CDR2 from the germline V gene are DFQATT and SNEGSKA (reference sequence). This CDR3 has 16 amino acids. For the CDR3, the DNA is TGCAGTGCCAGGGTGGGACTAGCGACTAGCACAGATACGCAGTATTTT. The encoded protein is CSARVGLATSTDTQYF.

This clonotype was seen many times. The rearrangement joins TRBV27 to TRBJ1-5; tentatively, D is TRBD1 (6 bases). Between the trimmed V and J ends, which lost 2 bases and 5 bases, there was a span of 10 bases. The germline CDR1 and CDR2 sequences are MNHEY and SMNVEV (reference sequence). The CDR3 runs 14 residues. The CDR3 sequence is CASSLARGDQPQHF. CDR3 in DNA: TGTGCCAGCAGTTTAGCCAGGGGCGATCAGCCCCAGCATTTT.

This clonotype was seen more than once but under ten times. V and J are TRBV7-2 and TRBJ1-5; unclear D gene. The CDR3 totals 13 residues. Germline CDR1 reads SGHTA; CDR2 reads FQGNSA. V shed 2 bases and J shed 4 bases, with 6 bases lying between them. The CDR3: CASSLFGNQPQHF. CDR3 in DNA: TGTGCCAGCAGCTTATTCGGTAATCAGCCCCAGCATTTT.

This clonotype was recorded at least ten times. This rearrangement joins TRBV5-1 to TRBJ1-5, with 12 bases that match TRBD1. The germline V gene encodes CDR1 SGHRS and CDR2 YFSETQ. With 9 bases clipped from V and 1 base from J, the junction kept 14 bases outside the gene matches. The CDR3 contains 18 residues. The CDR3 coding sequence is TGCGCCATACGCCACCGGGACAGGGGGCTGCAAAGCAATCAGCCCCAGCATTTT. It yields the protein CAIRHRDRGLQSNQPQHF.

In this sample, this clonotype turned up many times. The chain recombines TRBV3-1 with TRBJ2-3, with TRBD2 identical over 10 bases. This CDR3 region has 16 residues. V was pared by 4 bases and J by 5 bases, with 9 bases of the junction left unmatched. In germline, CDR1 is LGHDT, CDR2 YNNKEL (reference sequence). The DNA for the CDR3 is TGTGCCAGCAGCCCCTTAAAGCGGGGGGGCCTAGATACGCAGTATTTT. As protein: CASSPLKRGGLDTQYF.

At least ten counts were recorded for this clonotype. The chain is built from TRBV12-3 or TRBV12-4 and TRBJ2-1, with D unclear. This CDR3 has 14 residues. V lost 2 bases to trimming and J lost 5 bases, with 10 bases between them. The CDR3 DNA is TGTGCCAGCAGTTTAACCGGTTCCCACAATGAGCAGTTCTTC. Translation gives CASSLTGSHNEQFF.

This clonotype was observed at least ten times. The chain recombines TRBV12-3 or TRBV12-4 with TRBJ2-1; no reliable D call. Trimming pared 3 bases from V and 5 bases from J, leaving 8 bases between. The CDR3 totals 13 residues. The CDR3 is CASSLRRDNEQFF. CDR3 in DNA: TGTGCCAGCAGTTTGCGCAGAGACAATGAGCAGTTCTTC.

This clonotype appeared many times. The chain is built from TRBV20-1 and TRBJ2-6, with D possibly matching TRBD2 (7 bases). CDR1 and CDR2 (germline): DFQATT, SNEGSKA (reference sequence). Trimming removed 0 bases at V and 4 bases at J, with 10 bases between. The CDR3 is made up of 15 amino acids. The CDR3 region is CSAREGGLGANVLTF. CDR3 in DNA: TGCAGTGCTAGAGAGGGGGGGCTGGGGGCCAACGTCCTGACTTTC.

J is TRBJ2-7 and V is TRBV5-1; 7 bases map to TRBD1. Trimming took 0 bases from V and 0 from J; bases not matched to a gene: 3. This CDR3 region has 15 residues. Per the germline V gene, CDR1 is SGHRS and CDR2 is YFSETQ. The CDR3 sequence is CASSLGAGGSYEQYF. CDR3 coding DNA: TGCGCCAGCAGCTTGGGGGCAGGGGGCTCCTACGAGCAGTACTTC.

This clonotype was observed many times. V and J are TRBV11-2 and TRBJ2-1, with 7 bases matching TRBD1. There are 15 residues in the CDR3. The V segment lost 3 bases and the J segment 4 bases; nucleotides outside the gene matches: 6. Germline values: CDR1 SGHAT, CDR2 FQNNGV. CDR3 residues: CASSFAGTEYNEQFF. CDR3 in DNA: TGTGCCAGCAGCTTTGCCGGGACAGAGTACAATGAGCAGTTCTTC. Full variable domain (outside the CDR3, taken from reference TRBV11-2 and TRBJ2-1): EAGVAQSPRYKIIEKRQSVAFWCNPISGHATLYWYQQILGQGPKLLIQFQNNGVVDDSQLPKDRFSAERLKGVDSTLKIQPAKLEDSAVYLCASSFAGTEYNEQFFGPGTRLTVL.